This T cell receptor (beta chain) was retrieved from a study of PD-L1 blockade in urothelial cancer. Study-wide background: Bladder-origin urothelial cancer in males covered most of the roughly 29 patients. Blood was analyzed 3 weeks (second dose) and 6 weeks after treatment start.

The templates were synthetic TCR analogs, and they were spiked into each PCR. Here immunoSEQ multiplex PCR was the method, and the copy in TCRdb shows in-frame clones only, minus some. The profile shows tens of thousands of clones, roughly 77% of them singletons. Comment on this clone: The antigen is undetermined.

The study, taken as a whole, reports: A below-median TCR clonality in blood before treatment predicted better survival.

Germline CDR1 reads SGDLS; CDR2 reads YYNGEE. The ends lost 3 bases at V and 5 bases at J; junction bases unmatched: 8. CDR3 length: 16 residues. The specimen comprised PBMCs, sampled around atezolizumab (anti-PD-L1) treatment. This TCR was sampled from a man in his 70s with urothelial cancer. V is TRBV9 and J is TRBJ2-1; 10 bases are a match to TRBD2. CDR3 nucleotides: TGTGCCAGCAGCGGGACTAGCGGATCATACCACAATGAGCAGTTCTTC. Amino acid sequence: CASSGTSGSYHNEQFF. The variable domain in full, completed from reference TRBV9 and TRBJ2-1, reads DSGVTQTPKHLITATGQRVTLRCSPRSGDLSVYWYQQSLDQGLQFLIQYYNGEERAKGNILERFSAQQFPDLHSELNLSSLELGDSALYFCASSGTSGSYHNEQFFGPGTRLTVL.